This T cell receptor beta chain was identified during a study of CXCR3-negative and CXCR3-positive naive CD8 T cells. Whole-study context: Overall TRB read output was about 140 million, and each library contained about 1.5 +/- 0.3 million reads. Overall study findings and caveats: Comparably high diversity was seen in both naive subsets, and much lower diversity in memory CD8+ cells. CXCR3-positive naive cells carried more hydrophobic TRB CDR3s than CXCR3-negative naive cells did.

The CDR3 extends over 16 amino acids. Details on this clonotype: Its target is unknown.

The authors made the TRB cDNA libraries by 5' RACE using UMI labels. TCRdb reprocessed the 5' RACE reads; each CDR3 protein has one entry and no DNA is given. The listing contains around 63,000 distinct CDR3 sequences. This receptor was obtained from a human donor in good health. Some clones in this sample may be carry-over from other donors' samples. The chain couples TRBV12-3 or TRBV12-4 to TRBJ2-5; the D gene TCRdb calls, TRBD1, cannot be checked with no DNA. The specimen sequenced was naive CXCR3+ CD8+ T cells from blood. Subset here: CD45RO-CCR7+CD27+CD95- naive CD8+ T cells expressing CXCR3 (TNR3+). The CDR3 protein is CASSGLDSISVETQYF.